The T cell receptor (beta chain) under discussion was sequenced for a study of shared clonotypes between healthy human individuals. Study information: Serving as donors were a couple of women and a few men, whose ages spanned 18 to 49. Study conclusions and caveats: Across a handful of donors, naive CD4 shared 5% to 5.5%, naive CD8 3% to 3.5%, memory CD4 roughly 2.4%, memory CD8 around 0.42%.

A split of CD4+ cells into CD45RA+ naive and CD45RA-negative memory subsets was performed. Germline assignment: CDR1 MNHEY and CDR2 SVGAGI. The V gene lost 6 bases and the J gene lost 4 bases, with 12 bases spanning the gap. This CDR3 region has 13 residues. Sequencing was at deep level. Sequencing used immunoSEQ multiplex PCR; TCRdb keeps in-frame clones, though not all of them. The table has about 2.3 million clones, approximately 95% seen once. A remark on this clone: Antigen specificity is unknown.

J is TRBJ2-5 and V is TRBV6-5; possible D gene TRBD2, 7 bases. Sequenced sample: naive CD4+ T cells from PBMCs. This sample's subset: CD45RA+ positively selected. This receptor was identified in a man aged 18 to 29 in good health. Some clones in this sample may be carry-over from other donors' samples. The CDR3 DNA reads TGTGCCAGCAGCGGGGGGCAGAGAGAGACCCAGTACTTC. Its translation: CASSGGQRETQYF.